This T cell receptor beta chain was recovered during a study of shared clonotypes between healthy human individuals. Generated by immunoSEQ multiplex PCR, the TCRdb table keeps only in-frame clones and is missing some. The sample lists millions of clones; 95% were seen once. This CDR3 is built from 11 residues. V lost 6 bases and J lost 2, with 5 bases in between. CDR1 is SGHNT and CDR2 is YYREEE in the germline V gene (reference sequence). The receptor was isolated from a man between 18 and 35 years old in good health. The chain employs TRBV5-4 and TRBJ2-5; D not resolved. Specimen: naive CD4+ T cells sorted from blood. This sample's subset: CD45RA+ positively selected. The CDR3, as DNA: TGTGCCAGCAAGGATCAAGAGACCCAGTACTTC. It yields the protein CASKDQETQYF.